A selection of T cell receptor beta chains follows, all from one sample in a study of CD8 T cells in ankylosing spondylitis. In TCRdb, the 5' RACE reads were re-called with MiXCR into one record per CDR3 protein. The sample yields 350,000 or so distinct CDR3 sequences, approximately 8% seen once. Sample: blood, either unsorted or a sorted T cell fraction (not recorded which). Receptor source: a male donor with ankylosing spondylitis. The CDR3 runs from the conserved cysteine through the conserved F or W. Each record gives: J gene, V gene, CDR3 length, CDR3 protein.

j_call: TRBJ1-5
v_call: TRBV6-2/TRBV6-3
cdr3_length: 15
cdr3_aa: CASSPPRGADQPQHF

j_call: TRBJ2-5
v_call: TRBV15
cdr3_length: 14
cdr3_aa: CATSLAQIQETQYF

j_call: TRBJ2-5
v_call: TRBV5-1
cdr3_length: 15
cdr3_aa: CASSLANTGVETQYF

j_call: TRBJ2-3
v_call: TRBV6-4
cdr3_length: 16
cdr3_aa: CASSALGTGMSDTQYF

j_call: TRBJ1-1
v_call: TRBV27
cdr3_length: 16
cdr3_aa: CASSLYPPRLNTEAFF

j_call: TRBJ1-2
v_call: TRBV12-3/TRBV12-4
cdr3_length: 15
cdr3_aa: CASSLSGLSLYGYTF

j_call: TRBJ1-2
v_call: TRBV27
cdr3_length: 15
cdr3_aa: CASSLWGGEIDGYTF

j_call: TRBJ2-1
v_call: TRBV7-9
cdr3_length: 11
cdr3_aa: CASSFGTTQFF

j_call: TRBJ2-1
v_call: TRBV12-3/TRBV12-4
cdr3_length: 12
cdr3_aa: CASSLADGEQFF

j_call: TRBJ2-1
v_call: TRBV5-1
cdr3_length: 15
cdr3_aa: CASSLVADSYNEQFF

j_call: TRBJ1-1
v_call: TRBV19
cdr3_length: 17
cdr3_aa: CASSTIRTGGNPPEAFF

j_call: TRBJ1-1
v_call: TRBV4-1
cdr3_length: 15
cdr3_aa: CASSPLVGWNTEAFF

j_call: TRBJ2-4
v_call: TRBV5-6
cdr3_length: 15
cdr3_aa: CASSRRYRAQNIQYF

j_call: TRBJ2-7
v_call: TRBV18
cdr3_length: 15
cdr3_aa: CASSPNARITYEQYF

j_call: TRBJ2-7
v_call: TRBV5-1
cdr3_length: 15
cdr3_aa: CASSLLGTNEGEQYF

j_call: TRBJ2-7
v_call: TRBV5-1
cdr3_length: 17
cdr3_aa: CASSLDPSGRVFDEQYF

j_call: TRBJ2-1
v_call: TRBV12-3/TRBV12-4
cdr3_length: 18
cdr3_aa: CASSLSSGRRLWYNEQSF

j_call: TRBJ2-2
v_call: TRBV28
cdr3_length: 20
cdr3_aa: CASSPWRGLAGEMNTGELFF

j_call: TRBJ2-2
v_call: TRBV12-3/TRBV12-4
cdr3_length: 14
cdr3_aa: CASTKSRGAGELFF

j_call: TRBJ1-2
v_call: TRBV30
cdr3_length: 12
cdr3_aa: CAWSGQTGGYTF

j_call: TRBJ2-7
v_call: TRBV28
cdr3_length: 14
cdr3_aa: CASRGGTGVGEQYF

j_call: TRBJ2-3
v_call: TRBV12-3/TRBV12-4
cdr3_length: 15
cdr3_aa: CASSPTGGPWDTQYF